This is a list of T cell receptor beta chains from one sample in a study of regulatory T cells in long-lasting Graves disease. TCRdb fed the multiplex PCR reads into MiXCR, producing one record per CDR3 protein. The sample consists of approximately 400,000 distinct CDR3 sequences, around 23% of them appearing once. This specimen was peripheral blood mononuclear cells (PBMCs), taken when the disease was refractory, from a patient treated with antithyroid drugs. All receptors come from a woman aged 40 to 50 with Graves disease. The CDR3 runs from the conserved cysteine through the conserved F or W. The D gene is left open where the match is weak. Some rows mark clone size as missing; the rest say once, few, many or name a class of expanded clone.

clone_size	v_call	d_call	j_call	cdr3_aa	cdr3_nt
few	TRBV7-9	NA	TRBJ1-4	CASSLDVQPNEKLFF	TGTGCCAGCAGCTTAGATGTACAGCCTAATGAAAAACTGTTTTTT
few	TRBV24-1	TRBD2	TRBJ2-5	CATSGNSGRNQETQYF	TGTGCCACCAGTGGGAATAGCGGGAGGAACCAAGAGACCCAGTACTTC
NA	TRBV2	NA	TRBJ2-3	CATALADTQYF	TGTGCCACCGCCCTCGCAGATACGCAGTATTTT
few	TRBV4-1	TRBD1	TRBJ1-2	CASSQLGTGGNYGYTF	TGCGCCAGCAGCCAACTTGGGACAGGGGGCAACTATGGCTACACCTTC
many	TRBV6-1	TRBD1	TRBJ2-7	CASSSDRQNPYEQYF	TGTGCCAGCAGCTCGGACAGGCAAAACCCCTACGAGCAGTACTTC
many	TRBV6-2/TRBV6-3	NA	TRBJ1-1	CASSYLSGSEAFF	TGTGCCAGCAGTTATTTAAGTGGCAGTGAAGCTTTCTTT
NA	TRBV7-9	NA	TRBJ1-1	CASSERRNRDRGAEAFF	TGTGCCAGCAGCGAACGTAGAAACCGGGACCGGGGAGCTGAAGCTTTCTTT
NA	TRBV7-8	NA	TRBJ2-2	CASSAWILTGELFF	TGTGCCAGCAGCGCGTGGATACTCACCGGGGAGCTGTTTTTT
many	TRBV28	NA	TRBJ1-1	CASRLHQGNTEAFF	TGTGCCAGCAGACTACATCAGGGGAACACTGAAGCTTTCTTT
NA	TRBV6-1	TRBD1	TRBJ2-2	CASSRTGGWNTGELFF	TGTGCCAGCAGTAGAACAGGGGGCTGGAACACCGGGGAGCTGTTTTTT
once	TRBV28	NA	TRBJ2-7	CASSQAANGRSVWYEQNF	TGTGCCAGCAGTCAAGCCGCTAACGGGAGATCTGTGTGGTACGAGCAGAACTTC
many	TRBV2	NA	TRBJ2-5	CASNAIRETQYF	TGTGCCAGCAACGCGATCCGAGAGACCCAGTACTTC
many	TRBV2	NA	TRBJ2-2	CASTEDRNTGELFF	TGTGCCAGCACCGAGGACAGGAACACCGGGGAGCTGTTTTTT
NA	TRBV7-9	NA	TRBJ1-6	CASSLGGDSGSRGDSPLHF	TGTGCCAGCAGCTTAGGAGGAGACTCGGGTTCTAGAGGGGATTCACCCCTCCACTTT
many	TRBV11-2	NA	TRBJ1-1	CASSLGGKTEAFF	TGTGCCAGCAGCTTAGGGGGTAAGACTGAAGCTTTCTTT
many	TRBV5-1	NA	TRBJ2-2	CASSFQTGELFF	TGCGCCAGCAGCTTCCAGACCGGGGAGCTGTTTTTT
NA	TRBV10-3	TRBD1	TRBJ2-3	CAIGDRDGLDTQYF	TGTGCCATCGGGGACAGGGATGGACTAGATACGCAGTATTTT
many	TRBV20-1	TRBD2	TRBJ2-2	CSARDLAGGDHTGELFF	TGCAGTGCTAGAGATCTAGCGGGAGGGGACCACACCGGGGAGCTGTTTTTT
many	TRBV7-8	NA	TRBJ2-5	CASSLRGWGETQYF	TGTGCCAGCAGCTTAAGGGGGTGGGGAGAGACCCAGTACTTC
NA	TRBV30	TRBD2	TRBJ2-7	CARTSGYSYEQYF	TGTGCTCGGACTAGCGGTTACTCCTACGAGCAGTACTTC
NA	TRBV27	TRBD1	TRBJ1-5	CASSRDRGHKENQPQHF	TGTGCCAGCAGTAGGGACAGGGGGCATAAGGAGAATCAGCCCCAGCATTTT
many	TRBV20-1	NA	TRBJ1-2	CSAPDGYGYTF	TGCAGTGCTCCGGACGGCTATGGCTACACCTTC
few	TRBV6-1	NA	TRBJ2-7	CASFGQGNSVNF	NA
many	TRBV28	NA	TRBJ1-5	CASSNQPQHF	TGTGCCAGCAGTAATCAGCCCCAGCATTTT
many	TRBV28	NA	TRBJ1-6	CASTGWDNSPLHF	TGTGCCAGCACCGGGTGGGATAATTCACCCCTCCACTTT
many	TRBV28	NA	TRBJ2-7	CASRWSGYEQYF	TGTGCCAGCAGATGGAGCGGTTACGAGCAGTACTTC
few	TRBV5-6	NA	TRBJ2-7	CASSFRPSREGEQYF	TGTGCCAGCAGCTTTAGACCCAGCAGGGAAGGCGAGCAGTACTTC
many	TRBV28	TRBD1	TRBJ1-1	CASSAPDRGGTEAFF	TGTGCCAGCAGTGCCCCCGACAGGGGTGGTACTGAAGCTTTCTTT